This entry is about one TCR beta chain. There is no known antigen for this receptor. No base qualities exist here, and no much larger clone lies one base off it. The sample is drawn from a study of T cell clonotyping in hematopoietic cell transplantation (dated by TCRdb to the early 2020s). With respect to the entire study: Pretransplant recipient samples were obtained after cytoreduction. Recruitment of patients ran from September 2015 to early 2017, and follow-up continued until late 2020 or until death. A total of 110 to 150 blood samples were gathered in the study from 35 consecutive transplant recipients along with their related donors. Beyond this particular receptor, the publication reports: Recipient repertoires showed only a small fraction of overlap with donor repertoires, and over 97% appeared de novo at the given depth. The sample size was limited and the cells went unsorted, which meant the CD4 and CD8 repertoire contributions could not be told apart. Recipient TCR diversity fell after transplant, with pathologically expanded clonotypes rising progressively from day 30 to day 180. Broader TCR repertoire diversity after transplant was predicted by Inverse Simpson Index values from donors and from recipients before transplant.

The sample's time point label is to be understood as: recipient sample about 28 days before transplant, after cytoreduction. Recipient blood was collected about 28 days before transplant and at days 30, 100 and 180 after transplant. Using Nuclei Lysis Solution, genomic DNA was extracted from unfractionated peripheral blood mononuclear cells that were either fresh or cryopreserved. The immunoSEQ assay, a bias-controlled multiplex PCR with V- and J-specific primers, was used to amplify TCR beta CDR3 regions from genomic DNA. In a second PCR step, a proprietary barcode and Illumina adapter sequences were attached to the CDR3 amplicons. An Illumina MiSeq instrument was used for sequencing of the CDR3 libraries. As for the original processing: immunoSEQ Analyzer 3.0 was used for export and quality control, with R Bioconductor and Immunarch used for downstream analyses. Only productive rearrangements in the normalized downsampled data set went into calculating the repertoire metrics. Clonotypes larger than 5 templates in the normalized cohort were defined as pathologically expanded. The Inverse Simpson Index was used to measure repertoire diversity. To capture all clonotypes, CMV-specificity analyses were performed on the non-normalized data set. In its TCRdb copy, this immuneACCESS table keeps in-frame sequences only and misses some clones. Where compared with another copy, unresolved V genes explain less than half of these, and the others have no known cause. V, J and clone size reflect that table, while D and trimming were determined from the DNA. In all, the sample holds 7,000 to 8,000 clones, and about 88% of those were seen once. The top ten clones comprise around 7.1% of the sample.

The material was peripheral blood mononuclear cells, obtained before stem cell transplant. This TCR was recovered from a man aged 55-75 years with acute myeloid leukemia. Some clones in this sample may be carry-over from other donors' samples.

The nucleotide sequence reads TGTGCCAGCAGCCCAGGGGGGATAGGGGTGTTCGACGAAAAACTGTTTTTT. The translation is CASSPGGIGVFDEKLFF. The rearrangement combines TRBV9 with TRBJ1-4; TRBD1 aligns with 7 central bases. As encoded in the germline V gene, CDR1 is SGDLS while CDR2 is YYNGEE. Trimming leaves V shorter by 4 bases and J shorter by 8 bases, with the junction holding 17 bases beyond the gene matches. Spanning cysteine to phenylalanine, the CDR3 consists of 17 amino acids. The sequence is cut down to CDR3 DNA, 51 bases in frame from base 1.